These 18 T cell receptor beta chains were sequenced from one sample in a study of CD8+CD57+ T cells in acquired aplastic anemia. Patients sequenced had flow cytometry evidence of CD8+CD57+ cell expansion. Both TCR beta VDJ combination and CDR3 sequence profiling were carried out. Genomic DNA was the template for this profiling. TCRdb fed the reads into MiXCR, producing one record per CDR3 protein. Among hundreds of thousands of distinct CDR3 sequences listed, under 40% were seen once. The sequenced sample consisted of sorted CD4+, CD8+, or CD8+CD57+ T cells (not recorded which) from PBMCs. All receptors derive from a human donor with aplastic anemia.

In this sample, this clonotype turned up many times. The gene calls are TRBV20-1 and TRBJ1-1; D perhaps matches TRBD1 (6 bases). Germline V gene data show CDR1 as DFQATT and CDR2 as SNEGSKA (reference sequence). The CDR3 has 13 amino acids. The germline V and J ends were trimmed by 6 bases and 11 bases, with 22 bases remaining between them. As DNA, the CDR3 is TGCAGTGCCAAACTCAACAGGGAGCAAAGGGCTTTCTTT. Translated, it gives CSAKLNREQRAFF.

J is TRBJ2-1 and V is TRBV29-1; 11 positions match TRBD1. The last part of the DNA fits TRBJ2-7 better; the J call may be wrong. The CDR3 sequence is 15 residues long. Germline CDR1 and CDR2: SQVTM and ANQGSEA. CDR3: CSVEEGDRGTYEQYF. The CDR3 coding sequence is TGCAGCGTTGAAGAAGGGGACAGGGGGACCTACGAGCAGTACTTC.

This clonotype was recorded many times. The rearrangement uses TRBV10-1 and TRBJ2-5, with a possible D match to TRBD1 (5 bases). There are 15 residues in the CDR3. Trimming left V 0 bases short and J 0 bases short, with 8 bases between. Germline assignment: CDR1 WNHNN and CDR2 SYGVQD (reference sequence). CDR3 protein: CASSESGQNQETQYF. CDR3 sequence (DNA): TGCGCCAGCAGTGAGTCTGGACAAAACCAAGAGACCCAGTACTTC.

V gene TRBV11-2 combines with J gene TRBJ2-1; 13 positions agree with TRBD2. Trimming removed 3 bases from V and 9 bases from J; junction bases left unmatched: 5. CDR1 and CDR2 (germline): SGHAT, FQNNGV. This CDR3 has 15 residues. Here the CDR3 DNA reads TGTGCCAGCAGCTTCCGGACTAGCGGGGGCCTTGAGCAGTTCTTC. This codes for CASSFRTSGGLEQFF.

This clonotype has at least ten counts. The chain employs TRBV7-9 and TRBJ2-5; D unclear. Trimming shortened V by 5 bases and J by 5 bases, and 6 bases separated the two germline ends. CDR1 and CDR2 from the germline V gene are SEHNR and FQNEAQ (reference sequence). The CDR3 runs to 11 residues. The CDR3 region has the DNA TGTGCCAGCAGCGACGCGGAGACCCAGTACTTC. It specifies CASSDAETQYF.

The gene calls are TRBV10-3 and TRBJ1-2, with a tentative D call TRBD1 (6 bases). The CDR3 covers 12 residues. CDR1 ENHRY and CDR2 SYGVKD come from the germline V gene. The ends were cut back, 2 bases at V and 8 bases at J, with 9 bases in the middle. The CDR3 coding sequence is TGTGCCATCAGTGAGACAGGGAAAGGCTACACCTTC. This translates into CAISETGKGYTF.

This clonotype has ten or more counts. The chain uses TRBV19 and TRBJ1-6, with TRBD1 as a possible D gene (6 bases). CDR1 is LNHDA and CDR2 is SQIVND in the germline V gene (reference sequence). This CDR3 comprises 14 residues. The V gene lost 4 bases and the J gene lost 10 bases, with 14 bases spanning the gap. The DNA for the CDR3 is TGTGCCAGTAGTAACCTCTACAGGGACTCACCCCTCCACTTT. Its protein is CASSNLYRDSPLHF.

This clonotype was counted many times. The chain has TRBV20-1 and TRBJ1-4; 10 positions match TRBD1. The CDR3 is made up of 14 amino acids. With V trimmed by 0 bases and J by 14 bases, 9 bases remained unmatched. Germline CDR1 DFQATT, CDR2 SNEGSKA (reference sequence). In DNA form, the CDR3 reads TGCAGTGCTAGAGACCGACAGGGGGCGCATGGCCTGTTTTTT. This sequence encodes CSARDRQGAHGLFF.

The chain joins TRBV28 to TRBJ2-1; D is ambiguous. CDR3 length: 13 residues. Deletions cut 7 bases from V and 9 bases from J, with 16 bases between. Germline V gene sequence: CDR1 MDHEN, CDR2 SYDVKM. CDR3 DNA sequence: TGTGCCAGCACCCGTATTGACAACGGTGAGCAGTTCTTC. Its translation: CASTRIDNGEQFF.

To note about this clonotype: An end of the junction differs from the germline gene, which may be a read error. V is TRBV20-1 and J is TRBJ1-1, with no clear D. The CDR3 has 15 amino acids. CDR1 is DFQATT, CDR2 SNEGSKA, per germline (reference sequence). CDR3 sequence (DNA): TGCAGTGCTAGGAAACTGGCGACGGCGAACACTGAAGCTCTCTTT. Protein: CSARKLATANTEALF.

This clonotype appeared a few times. V and J are TRBV2 and TRBJ2-7, with D perhaps TRBD1 (6 bases). Trimming removed 6 bases at V and 2 bases at J, with 17 bases between. Germline assignment: CDR1 SNHLY and CDR2 FYNNEI. This CDR3 is built from 15 residues. In nucleotides, the CDR3 is TGTGCCAGCAGCTCTAGGGGGACGCCCACCTACGAGCAGTACTTC. It encodes CASSSRGTPTYEQYF. The full variable domain, completed using reference TRBV2 and TRBJ2-7, is EPEVTQTPSHQVTQMGQEVILRCVPISNHLYFYWYRQILGQKVEFLVSFYNNEISEKSEIFDDQFSVERPDGSNFTLKIRSTKLEDSAMYFCASSSRGTPTYEQYFGPGTRLTVT.

J is TRBJ2-1 and V is TRBV2; possibly TRBD2 for D (5 bases). CDR1 SNHLY and CDR2 FYNNEI come from the germline V gene. V was clipped by 3 bases and J by 12 bases, with 15 bases between them. The CDR3 extends over 13 amino acids. CDR3 bases: TGTGCCAGCAGTGAGTTGTTGAGCGGTGGGCAGTTCTTC. Its protein is CASSELLSGGQFF.

The chain employs TRBV27 and TRBJ1-6; no clear D. Germline V gene sequence: CDR1 MNHEY, CDR2 SMNVEV (reference sequence). This CDR3 is 13 amino acids long. Trimming cost V 7 bases and J 7 bases, with 11 bases left between them. CDR3: CASTLNTNSPLHF. The CDR3 DNA reads TGTGCCAGCACCCTCAACACGAATTCACCCCTCCACTTT.

As to this clonotype: Relative to the germline gene, one junction end is altered; a read error may explain this. This rearrangement joins TRBV2 to TRBJ1-3; TRBD1 is a possible D gene (6 bases). CDR3 size: 16 residues. Germline V gives CDR1 SNHLY, CDR2 FYNNEI. The CDR3 region is CPSRTEDVRSGNTIYF. For the CDR3, the DNA is TGTCCCAGTAGGACAGAAGACGTCCGCTCTGGAAACACCATATATTTT.

This clonotype was observed at least ten times. The chain uses TRBV2 and TRBJ2-7; D remains ambiguous. The V and J ends lost 5 bases and 3 bases respectively, with 11 bases between them. The CDR3 sequence is 13 residues long. From germline, CDR1 is SNHLY and CDR2 FYNNEI. Written as DNA, the CDR3 is TGTGCCAGCAGTATTCTGGGAAACTACGAGCAGTACTTC. Its translation: CASSILGNYEQYF.

The V and J genes are TRBV12-3 or TRBV12-4 and TRBJ1-5; no firm D call. CDR3 length: 12 amino acids. Trimming shortened V by 11 bases and J by 0 bases, and 8 bases separated the two germline ends. The DNA for the CDR3 is TGTGCCTGCTCAACTAGCAATCAGCCCCAGCATTTT. Its translation: CACSTSNQPQHF.

The chain uses TRBV19 and TRBJ2-3; 9 bases are a match to TRBD1. Looked up from germline, CDR1 is LNHDA and CDR2 is SQIVND (reference sequence). V shed 6 bases and J 2 bases; nucleotides not matched to a gene: 6. CDR3 length equals 15 residues. The CDR3 is CASSPWDRDTDTQYF. CDR3 in DNA: TGTGCCAGTAGCCCCTGGGACAGGGACACAGATACGCAGTATTTT. The full variable domain, with the rest looked up from reference TRBV19 and TRBJ2-3, is DGGITQSPKYLFRKEGQNVTLSCEQNLNHDAMYWYRQDPGQGLRLIYYSQIVNDFQKGDIAEGYSVSREKKESFPLTVTSAQKNPTAFYLCASSPWDRDTDTQYFGPGTRLTVL.

This clonotype has ten or more counts. The V gene is TRBV10-3, the J gene TRBJ2-5, with 10 bases identical to TRBD2. J lost 4 bases, V lost 3 bases, and 8 bases had no gene match. The CDR3 length is 16 residues. Germline V gene lookup returns CDR1 ENHRY and CDR2 SYGVKD. The CDR3 bases are TGTGCCATCAGTGATCTTGCTAGCGGGAGAGTAGAGACCCAGTACTTC. Protein: CAISDLASGRVETQYF.